Listed below are T cell receptor beta chains from one sample, sequenced in a study of tumor-infiltrating lymphocytes in primary liver carcinoma. In TCRdb, the multiplex PCR reads were re-called with MiXCR into one record per CDR3 protein. This table holds around 32,000 distinct CDR3 sequences, around 78% found once. Sequenced material: liver tumor tissue from sampling region 5. These receptors were collected from a man in his forties with primary liver carcinoma and hepatitis B virus infection. Each CDR3 is given with its conserved first and last residue. Fields, in order: D gene, clone size, J gene, V gene, CDR3 protein, CDR3 DNA. The D gene is left open where the match is weak. Clone size appears in some rows only: once, few, many, or a class for an expanded clone.

NA	NA	TRBJ1-6	TRBV20-1	CSVGAGTNSLLHF	TGCAGTGTTGGGGCAGGAACCAATTCACTCCTCCACTTT
TRBD1	NA	TRBJ2-2	TRBV6-2/TRBV6-3	CTSSQSTGYGTGELFF	TGTACCAGCAGTCAATCGACAGGGTATGGCACCGGGGAACTGTTTTTT
NA	many	TRBJ1-4	TRBV7-9	CASSASQGGGEKLFF	TGTGCCAGCAGCGCTAGCCAAGGGGGGGGTGAAAAACTGTTTTTT
TRBD2	NA	TRBJ2-7	TRBV4-2	CASSLAASGVSYEQYF	TGTGCCAGTAGCCTAGCTGCTAGCGGGGTTTCCTACGAGCAGTACTTC
NA	medium-sized	TRBJ1-1	TRBV5-4	CASSLTGSKNTEAFF	TGTGCCAGCAGCTTGACAGGGTCGAAGAACACTGAAGCTTTCTTT
NA	NA	TRBJ2-2	TRBV11-3	CARWRLKPIIEELFF	TGTGCCAGGTGGCGCCTTAAACCCATCATCGAGGAGTTGTTTTTT
NA	NA	TRBJ1-2	TRBV30	CAWSVRWKGTNGYTF	TGTGCCTGGAGTGTCAGGTGGAAGGGTACCAACGGTTACACCTTC
NA	NA	TRBJ2-1	TRBV6-6	CASSHGTYTFDEQFF	TGTGCCAGCAGTCATGGGACCTATACCTTTGACGAGCAATTCTTC
TRBD2	NA	TRBJ2-3	TRBV10-3	CAINEREGNAVTQYF	TGTGCTATCAACGAACGGGAGGGAAATGCGGTTACGCAGTATTTT
NA	NA	TRBJ1-1	TRBV4-3	CASSQVSDGSSPGKTFF	TGCGCCAGCAGCCAAGTCAGCGACGGGAGCAGCCCGGGGAAAACTTTCTTT
TRBD1	NA	TRBJ1-3	TRBV11-2	CISNLVGPGTVGDTIYF	TGTATCAGCAACTTAGTTGGCCCCGGGACAGTAGGAGACACCATATATTTT
TRBD2	NA	TRBJ2-1	TRBV11-2	CTSSVLAGGYNEQFF	TGTACCAGCAGTGTTTTAGCGGGGGGATACAATGAGCAGTTCTTC
TRBD2	NA	TRBJ2-1	TRBV5-8	CASSMGLAGAKNEQFF	TGTGCCAGCAGCATGGGATTAGCGGGAGCGAAGAATGAGCAGTTCTTC
TRBD1	NA	TRBJ2-1	TRBV9	CASSAGDRGAHEQFF	TGTGCCAGCAGCGCGGGGGACAGGGGGGCCCATGAGCAGTTCTTC
TRBD1	many	TRBJ2-7	TRBV11-2	CASSLNSGQFYEQYF	TGTGCCAGCAGCCTAAATTCGGGACAGTTCTACGAGCAGTACTTC
NA	NA	TRBJ2-7	TRBV11-2	CASSLGGASEQYF	TGTGCCAGCAGCCTGGGGGGGGCTAGCGAGCAGTACTTC
TRBD2	NA	TRBJ2-7	TRBV11-2	CASSLLPPGGAGDEQYF	TGTGCCAGTAGCTTACTTCCACCGGGGGGAGCCGGGGATGAGCAGTACTTC
NA	NA	TRBJ2-5	TRBV29-1	CSVPGKGQVTQYF	TGCAGCGTTCCAGGAAAGGGGCAAGTGACCCAGTACTTC
TRBD2	NA	TRBJ2-5	TRBV14	CASSHRSGRPQESQYF	TGTGCCAGCAGCCATAGGAGCGGGAGACCGCAAGAGAGCCAGTACTTC
TRBD2	NA	TRBJ2-1	TRBV6-2/TRBV6-3	CASSYIGGNEQFF	TGTGCCAGCAGTTACATCGGGGGGAATGAGCAGTTCTTC
TRBD2	many	TRBJ2-3	TRBV28	CASSLGGRGTDTQYF	TGTGCCAGCAGTTTAGGCGGGAGAGGCACAGATACGCAGTATTTT
NA	NA	TRBJ1-2	TRBV12-3/TRBV12-4	CTSSLRGVGGYTF	TGTACTAGCAGTTTGAGGGGGGTGGGGGGCTACACCTTC
TRBD1	NA	TRBJ2-2	TRBV29-1	CSVGHRDRENTGDLFF	TGCAGTGTTGGTCACCGGGACAGGGAAAACACCGGGGATCTGTTTTTT
TRBD2	NA	TRBJ2-1	TRBV4-1	CASSLAGGFGQFF	TGCGCCAGCAGCCTAGCGGGCGGGTTTGGGCAGTTCTTC
NA	NA	TRBJ1-2	TRBV4-1	CASSQGDMNFGYTF	TGCGCCAGCAGCCAAGGAGACATGAACTTTGGCTACACCTTC
NA	NA	TRBJ2-3	TRBV29-1	CSVDARSRTDTQYF	TGCAGCGTTGATGCCCGAAGTCGTACAGATACGCAGTATTTT
NA	NA	TRBJ2-5	TRBV28	CVSRGLGETQYF	TGTGTCAGCAGGGGATTAGGGGAGACTCAGTATTTC
NA	few	TRBJ2-1	TRBV28	CASSRVGSYNERFF	TGTGCCAGCAGCAGGGTTGGCTCCTACAATGAGCGGTTCTTC
TRBD2	NA	TRBJ2-3	TRBV12-3/TRBV12-4	CASSLQGASGSVGQYF	TGTGCCAGCAGTCTACAAGGGGCTAGCGGGAGCGTCGGGCAATATTTT
TRBD1	NA	TRBJ1-6	TRBV20-1	CSARWDRSGNSPLHF	TGCAGTGCTAGATGGGACAGGTCAGGGAATTCACCCCTCCACTTT
TRBD2	NA	TRBJ2-7	TRBV10-3	CAITKRTGLGGGSSYEQYF	TGTGCCATCACCAAACGAACGGGACTAGGGGGAGGGTCCTCCTACGAGCAGTACTTC
NA	NA	TRBJ2-7	TRBV5-6	CASSLPDSLHEQYF	TGTGCCAGCAGCCTCCCGGACAGCTTACACGAGCAGTACTTC
TRBD2	NA	TRBJ2-7	TRBV4-3	CTSSQERAGGYEQYF	TGCACCAGCAGCCAAGAACGGGCGGGAGGGTACGAACAGTACTTC